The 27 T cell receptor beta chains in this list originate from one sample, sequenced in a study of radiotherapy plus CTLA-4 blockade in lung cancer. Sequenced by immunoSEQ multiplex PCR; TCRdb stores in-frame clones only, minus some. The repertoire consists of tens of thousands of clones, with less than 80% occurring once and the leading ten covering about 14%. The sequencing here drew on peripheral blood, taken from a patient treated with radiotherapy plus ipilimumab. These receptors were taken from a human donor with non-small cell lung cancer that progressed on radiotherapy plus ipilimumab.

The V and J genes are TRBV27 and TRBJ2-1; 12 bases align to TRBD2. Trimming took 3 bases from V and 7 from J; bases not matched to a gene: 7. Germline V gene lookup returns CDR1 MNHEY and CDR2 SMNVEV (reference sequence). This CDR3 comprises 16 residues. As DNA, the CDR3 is TGTGCCAGCAGTTTGTTGGGACTAGCGGGCCGTAATGAGCAGTTCTTC. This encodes CASSLLGLAGRNEQFF.

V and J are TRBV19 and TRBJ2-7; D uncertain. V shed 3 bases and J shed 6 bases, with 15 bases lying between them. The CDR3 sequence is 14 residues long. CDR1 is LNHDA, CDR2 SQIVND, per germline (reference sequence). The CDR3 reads CASSIIGRSAEQYF. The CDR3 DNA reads TGTGCCAGTAGTATCATAGGGCGAAGCGCCGAGCAGTACTTC.

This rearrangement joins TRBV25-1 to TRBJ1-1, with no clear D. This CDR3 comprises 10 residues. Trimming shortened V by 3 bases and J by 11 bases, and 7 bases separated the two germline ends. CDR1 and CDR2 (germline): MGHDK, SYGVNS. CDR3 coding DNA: TGTGCCAGCAGTGACGACCCGGCTTTCTTT. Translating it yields CASSDDPAFF.

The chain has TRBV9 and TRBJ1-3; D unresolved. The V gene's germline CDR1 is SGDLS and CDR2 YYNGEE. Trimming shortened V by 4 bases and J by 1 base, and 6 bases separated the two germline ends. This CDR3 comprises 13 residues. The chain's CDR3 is CASSQESGNTIYF. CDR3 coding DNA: TGTGCCAGCAGCCAGGAATCTGGAAACACCATATATTTT.

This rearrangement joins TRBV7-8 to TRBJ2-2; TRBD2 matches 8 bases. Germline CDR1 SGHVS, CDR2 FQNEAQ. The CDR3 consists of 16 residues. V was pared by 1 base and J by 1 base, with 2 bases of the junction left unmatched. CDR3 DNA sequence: TGTGCCAGCAGCTTAGTCGGGACTAGGAACACCGGGGAGCTGTTTTTT. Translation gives CASSLVGTRNTGELFF.

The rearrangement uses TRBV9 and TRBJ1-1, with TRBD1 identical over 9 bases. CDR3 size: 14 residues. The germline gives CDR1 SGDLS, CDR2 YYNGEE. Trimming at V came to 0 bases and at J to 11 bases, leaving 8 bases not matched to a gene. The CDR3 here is CASSVAVGTGFAFF. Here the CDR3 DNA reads TGTGCCAGCAGCGTAGCTGTGGGGACAGGGTTTGCTTTCTTT. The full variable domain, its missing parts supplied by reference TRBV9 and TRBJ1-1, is DSGVTQTPKHLITATGQRVTLRCSPRSGDLSVYWYQQSLDQGLQFLIQYYNGEERAKGNILERFSAQQFPDLHSELNLSSLELGDSALYFCASSVAVGTGFAFFGQGTRLTVV.

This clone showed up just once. The CDR3 loop reads CASSLGDRETQYF. Written as DNA, the CDR3 is TGTGCCAGCAGCTTAGGGGACAGGGAGACCCAGTACTTC. This chain connects TRBV7-9 to TRBJ2-5; 8 positions agree with TRBD1. The germline gives CDR1 SEHNR, CDR2 FQNEAQ (reference sequence). V lost 1 base to trimming and J lost 5 bases; unmatched junction nucleotides: 0. The CDR3 length is 13 residues.

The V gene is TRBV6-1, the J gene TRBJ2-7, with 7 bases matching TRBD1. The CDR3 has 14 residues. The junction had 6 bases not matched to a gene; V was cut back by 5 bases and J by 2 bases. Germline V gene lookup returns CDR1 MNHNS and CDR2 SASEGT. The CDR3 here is CASSYGQGAYEQYF. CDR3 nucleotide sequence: TGTGCCAGCAGTTATGGGCAGGGGGCCTACGAGCAGTACTTC.

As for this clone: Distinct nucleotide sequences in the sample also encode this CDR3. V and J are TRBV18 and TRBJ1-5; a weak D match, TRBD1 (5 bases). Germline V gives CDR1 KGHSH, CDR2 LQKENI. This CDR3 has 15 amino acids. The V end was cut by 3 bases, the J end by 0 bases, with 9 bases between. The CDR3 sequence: CASSPRQISNQPQHF. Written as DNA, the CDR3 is TGTGCCAGCTCACCGCGACAGATTAGCAATCAGCCCCAGCATTTT.

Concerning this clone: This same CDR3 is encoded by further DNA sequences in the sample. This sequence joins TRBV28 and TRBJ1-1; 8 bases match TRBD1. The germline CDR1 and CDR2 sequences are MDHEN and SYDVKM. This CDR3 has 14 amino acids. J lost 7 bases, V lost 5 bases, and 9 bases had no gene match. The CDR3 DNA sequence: TGTGCCAGCAGTCTAAGGACAGGGTCTAGTGAAGCTTTCTTT. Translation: CASSLRTGSSEAFF.

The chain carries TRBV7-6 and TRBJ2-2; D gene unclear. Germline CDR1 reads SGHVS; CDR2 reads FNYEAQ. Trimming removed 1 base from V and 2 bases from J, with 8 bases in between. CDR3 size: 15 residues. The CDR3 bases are TGTGCCAGCAGCTTAGGCCCAGAAAACACCGGGGAGCTGTTTTTT. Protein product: CASSLGPENTGELFF.

The CDR3 loop is CASSLEGAYIQYF. For the CDR3, the DNA is TGTGCCAGCAGCTTGGAGGGGGCCTACATTCAGTACTTC. The chain is built from TRBV5-6 and TRBJ2-4, with 7 bases aligning to TRBD1. The V gene's germline CDR1 is SGHDT and CDR2 YYEEEE. The length of the CDR3 is 13 residues. Unmatched junction bases numbered 2, after V lost 0 bases and J lost 8 bases.

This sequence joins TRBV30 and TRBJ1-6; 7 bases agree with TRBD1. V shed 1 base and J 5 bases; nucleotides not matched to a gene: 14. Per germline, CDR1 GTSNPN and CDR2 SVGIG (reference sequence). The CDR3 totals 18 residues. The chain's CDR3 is CAWSDGLAGQLNNSPLHF. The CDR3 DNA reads TGTGCCTGGAGTGACGGGCTGGCGGGACAGCTGAATAATTCACCCCTCCACTTT.

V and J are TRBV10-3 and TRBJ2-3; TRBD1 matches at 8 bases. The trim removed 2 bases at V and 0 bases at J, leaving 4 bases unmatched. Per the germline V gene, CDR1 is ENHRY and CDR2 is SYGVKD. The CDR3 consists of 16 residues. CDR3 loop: CAISEGTGSSTDTQYF. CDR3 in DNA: TGTGCCATCAGTGAGGGGACAGGCTCTAGCACAGATACGCAGTATTTT.

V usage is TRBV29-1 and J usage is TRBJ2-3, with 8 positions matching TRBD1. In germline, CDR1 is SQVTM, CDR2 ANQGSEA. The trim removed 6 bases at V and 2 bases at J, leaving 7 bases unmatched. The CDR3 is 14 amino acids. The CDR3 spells CSVETGGDTDTQYF. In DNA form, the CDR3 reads TGCAGCGTGGAAACAGGGGGTGACACAGATACGCAGTATTTT.

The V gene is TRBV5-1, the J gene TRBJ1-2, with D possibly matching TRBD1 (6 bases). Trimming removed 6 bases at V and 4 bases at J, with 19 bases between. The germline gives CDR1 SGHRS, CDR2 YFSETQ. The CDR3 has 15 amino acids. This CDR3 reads CASTSDGGGVYGYTF. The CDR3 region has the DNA TGCGCCAGCACCTCCGACGGAGGGGGAGTCTATGGCTACACCTTC.

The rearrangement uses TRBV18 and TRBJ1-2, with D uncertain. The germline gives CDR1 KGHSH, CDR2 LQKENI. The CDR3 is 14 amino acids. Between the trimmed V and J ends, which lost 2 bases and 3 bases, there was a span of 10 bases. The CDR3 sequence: CASSPEAEYYGYTF. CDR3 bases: TGTGCCAGCTCACCAGAGGCGGAGTACTATGGCTACACCTTC.

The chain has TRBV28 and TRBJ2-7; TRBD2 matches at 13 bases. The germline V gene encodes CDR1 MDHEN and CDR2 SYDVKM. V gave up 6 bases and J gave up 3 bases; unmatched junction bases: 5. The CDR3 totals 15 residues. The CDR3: CASRTGLAGVYEQYF. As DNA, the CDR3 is TGTGCCAGCAGGACTGGACTAGCGGGAGTCTACGAGCAGTACTTC. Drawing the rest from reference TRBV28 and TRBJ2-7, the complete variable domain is DVKVTQSSRYLVKRTGEKVFLECVQDMDHENMFWYRQDPGLGLRLIYFSYDVKMKEKGDIPEGYSVSREKKERFSLILESASTNQTSMYLCASRTGLAGVYEQYFGPGTRLTVT.

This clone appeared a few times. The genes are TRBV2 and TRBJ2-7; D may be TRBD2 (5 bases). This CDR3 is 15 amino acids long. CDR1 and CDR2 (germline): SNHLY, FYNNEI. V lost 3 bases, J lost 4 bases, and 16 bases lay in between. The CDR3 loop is CASSDSSLAGYEQYF. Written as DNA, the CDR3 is TGTGCCAGCAGTGATAGTAGTCTAGCCGGATACGAGCAGTACTTC.

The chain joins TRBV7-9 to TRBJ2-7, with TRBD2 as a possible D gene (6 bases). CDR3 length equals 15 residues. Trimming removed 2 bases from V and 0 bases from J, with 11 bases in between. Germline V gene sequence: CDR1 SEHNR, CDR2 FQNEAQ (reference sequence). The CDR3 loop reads CASSLTAGRSYEQYF. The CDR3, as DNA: TGTGCCAGCAGCTTAACCGCGGGACGCTCCTACGAGCAGTACTTC.

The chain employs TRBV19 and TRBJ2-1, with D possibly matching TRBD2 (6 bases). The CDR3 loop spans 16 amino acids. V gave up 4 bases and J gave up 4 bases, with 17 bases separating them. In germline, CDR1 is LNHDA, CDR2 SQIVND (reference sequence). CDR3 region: CASSSPPGLSYNEQFF. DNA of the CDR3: TGTGCCAGTAGTAGCCCCCCGGGACTTTCTTACAATGAGCAGTTCTTC.

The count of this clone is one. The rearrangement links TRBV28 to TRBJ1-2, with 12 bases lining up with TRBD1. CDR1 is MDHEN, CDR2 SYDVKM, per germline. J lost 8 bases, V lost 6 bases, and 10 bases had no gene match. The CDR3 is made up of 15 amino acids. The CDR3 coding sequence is TGTGCCAGCAGAGCAGGGACAGGGGGCGTGGGGGGCTACACCTTC. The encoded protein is CASRAGTGGVGGYTF.

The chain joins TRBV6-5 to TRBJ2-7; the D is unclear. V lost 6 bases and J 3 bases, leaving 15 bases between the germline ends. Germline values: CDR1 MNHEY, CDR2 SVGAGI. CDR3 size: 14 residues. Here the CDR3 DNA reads TGTGCCAGCAGCCCCGAGGTGGTAGGCTACGAGCAGTACTTC. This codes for CASSPEVVGYEQYF.

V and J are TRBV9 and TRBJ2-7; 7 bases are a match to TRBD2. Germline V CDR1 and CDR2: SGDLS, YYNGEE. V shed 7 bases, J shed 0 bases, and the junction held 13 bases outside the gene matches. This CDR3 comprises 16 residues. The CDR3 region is CASSIGASGDSYEQYF. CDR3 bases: TGTGCCAGCTCTATAGGGGCAAGCGGGGACTCCTACGAGCAGTACTTC.

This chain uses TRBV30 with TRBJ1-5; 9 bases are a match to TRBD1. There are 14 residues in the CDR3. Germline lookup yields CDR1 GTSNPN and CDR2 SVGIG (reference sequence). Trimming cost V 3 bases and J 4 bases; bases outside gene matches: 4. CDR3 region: CAWSDGTGNQPQHF. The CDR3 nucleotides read TGTGCCTGGAGCGATGGGACAGGGAATCAGCCCCAGCATTTT.

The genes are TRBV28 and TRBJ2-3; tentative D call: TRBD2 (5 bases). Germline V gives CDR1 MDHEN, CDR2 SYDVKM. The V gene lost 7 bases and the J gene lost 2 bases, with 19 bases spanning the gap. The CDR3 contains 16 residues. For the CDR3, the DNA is TGTGCCAGCACCCTGACTACCGGACCTTACACAGATACGCAGTATTTT. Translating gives CASTLTTGPYTDTQYF.

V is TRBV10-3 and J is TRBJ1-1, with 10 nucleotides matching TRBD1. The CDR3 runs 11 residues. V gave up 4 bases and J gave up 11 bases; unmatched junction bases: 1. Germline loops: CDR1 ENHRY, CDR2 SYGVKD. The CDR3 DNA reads TGTGCCATCAGTGGACAGGGGGCCGCTTTCTTT. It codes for CAISGQGAAFF.